The rows below give T cell receptor beta chains drawn from one sample of a study of T cell responses to AZD1222 COVID-19 vaccine. Clones were sequenced by immunoSEQ multiplex PCR, and TCRdb holds only the in-frame ones, with some missing. In the table there are fewer than 120,000 clones, over 75% of which are singletons. Sequencing was performed on peripheral blood, taken on day 0 of AZD1222 vaccination. These receptor sequences come from an adult in good health. The CDR3 runs from the conserved cysteine through the conserved F or W. D genes are given only for firm matches. Only some rows state a clone size, as once, few, many or a class for expanded clones.

d_call j_call v_call clone_size cdr3_aa cdr3_nt
TRBD1 TRBJ1-1 TRBV6-1 few CASSGNRGQVNTEAFF TGTGCCAGCAGTGGAAACAGGGGGCAGGTGAACACTGAAGCTTTCTTT
. TRBJ2-5 TRBV11-2 . CASSFLSGLYQETQYF TGTGCCAGCAGCTTTCTTAGCGGCCTGTACCAAGAGACCCAGTACTTC
. TRBJ1-1 TRBV27 . CASRHRVDSGEAFF TGTGCCAGCCGGCACAGGGTGGATTCTGGTGAAGCTTTCTTT
. TRBJ1-1 TRBV21-1 few CASRGRRGFGNTEAFF TGTGCCAGCAGGGGGCGTCGGGGGTTCGGGAACACTGAAGCTTTCTTT
TRBD1 TRBJ1-5 TRBV6-5 . CASRKGQGNQPQHF TGTGCCAGCAGAAAGGGACAGGGTAATCAGCCCCAGCATTTT
. TRBJ2-2 TRBV24-1 once CATSTSPKLNTGELFF TGTGCCACCAGTACGAGCCCCAAATTGAACACCGGGGAGCTGTTTTTT
TRBD1 TRBJ2-1 TRBV24-1 . CATSARDRGFDEQFF TGTGCCACCAGCGCCCGGGACAGGGGTTTTGATGAGCAGTTCTTC
. TRBJ2-3 TRBV28 . CASSLPGSLADTQYF TGTGCCAGCAGCCTCCCGGGGTCATTGGCAGATACGCAGTATTTT
TRBD1 TRBJ2-6 TRBV9 . CASSRGQGSGANVLTF TGTGCCAGCAGTAGGGGACAGGGCTCTGGGGCCAACGTCCTGACTTTC
TRBD1 TRBJ2-2 TRBV6-4 . CASSDSIYRQGWDTGELFF TGTGCCAGCAGTGACTCGATTTATCGACAGGGCTGGGACACCGGGGAGCTGTTTTTT
TRBD1 TRBJ1-3 TRBV5-5 . CASSRLTGAGNTIYF TGTGCCAGCAGCAGACTTACAGGGGCTGGAAACACCATATATTTT
. TRBJ1-1 TRBV5-1 . CASSLAGSYMNTEAFF TGCGCCAGCAGCTTGGCGGGGTCTTATATGAACACTGAAGCTTTCTTT
. TRBJ2-5 TRBV3-1/TRBV3-2 . CASSQGEAGHQETQYF TGTGCCAGCAGCCAAGGGGAGGCCGGTCACCAAGAGACCCAGTACTTC
. TRBJ2-7 TRBV2 . CASSEQGTSANYEQYF TGTGCCAGCAGTGAACAGGGGACCTCGGCCAACTACGAGCAGTACTTC
. TRBJ2-3 TRBV5-5 once CATLPGPRASTDTQYF TGTGCAACACTACCGGGGCCGCGGGCTAGCACAGATACGCAGTATTTT
. TRBJ1-1 TRBV12-3/TRBV12-4 once CASSLTGNTEAFF TGTGCCAGCAGTTTAACAGGGAACACTGAAGCTTTCTTT
. TRBJ2-3 TRBV6-6 . CASREAGYTQYF TGTGCCAGCCGCGAAGCGGGCTATACGCAGTATTTT
. TRBJ1-3 TRBV6-5 . CARPEGSGNTIYF TGTGCCAGACCGGAGGGGTCTGGAAACACCATATATTTT
. TRBJ1-3 TRBV7-2 once CASSPGVGWGNTIYF TGTGCCAGCAGCCCCGGTGTAGGGTGGGGAAACACCATATATTTT
TRBD2 TRBJ2-7 TRBV5-6 . CASSMGLAGRNEQYF TGTGCCAGCAGCATGGGACTAGCGGGGCGCAACGAGCAGTACTTC
TRBD1 TRBJ2-7 TRBV10-2 . CAGIFRGPEQYF TGCGCCGGAATCTTCAGGGGGCCCGAGCAGTACTTC
. TRBJ2-7 TRBV28 . CASSLDLGYEQYF TGTGCCAGCAGCTTGGACTTAGGGTACGAGCAGTACTTC
. TRBJ1-5 TRBV10-3 . CAISADRPPRPQHF TGTGCCATCAGTGCGGACCGTCCCCCGCGGCCCCAGCATTTT
TRBD1 TRBJ2-5 TRBV28 . CASSQGASGWETQYF TGTGCCAGCAGTCAGGGGGCGTCGGGCTGGGAGACCCAGTACTTC
TRBD2 TRBJ2-5 TRBV4-1 . CASSQGLAGLEETQYF TGCGCCAGCAGCCAAGGACTAGCGGGGTTGGAAGAGACCCAGTACTTC
TRBD2 TRBJ2-1 TRBV3-1/TRBV3-2 once CASSQDGLAGGWNEQFF TGTGCCAGCAGCCAAGACGGACTAGCGGGAGGATGGAATGAGCAGTTCTTC
TRBD2 TRBJ2-6 TRBV6-2/TRBV6-3 . CASSLSGGSSGANVLTF TGTGCCAGCAGCCTTAGCGGGGGCAGCTCTGGGGCCAACGTCCTGACTTTC
. TRBJ2-1 TRBV6-5 . CASSWGGSGQGQFF TGTGCCAGCAGTTGGGGTGGGAGCGGCCAGGGGCAGTTCTTC
. TRBJ1-1 TRBV10-1 . CASTHQNTEAFF TGCGCCAGTACCCACCAGAACACTGAAGCTTTCTTT
. TRBJ1-1 TRBV5-1 . CASSRQSPSEAFF TGCGCCAGCAGCCGTCAGTCCCCCTCTGAAGCTTTCTTT
. TRBJ2-2 TRBV27 . CASSSHGNTGELFF TGTGCCAGCAGTTCCCATGGGAACACCGGGGAGCTGTTTTTT
. TRBJ1-5 TRBV5-1 . CASSAGPNQPQHF TGCGCCAGCAGCGCCGGACCCAATCAGCCCCAGCATTTT
TRBD2 TRBJ2-1 TRBV28 . CASSSLLAGSYNEQFF TGTGCCAGCAGTTCGTTACTAGCGGGTTCCTACAATGAGCAGTTCTTC
. TRBJ1-3 TRBV7-2 . CASNLDNSGNTIYF TGTGCCAGCAACCTAGATAACTCTGGAAACACCATATATTTT
. TRBJ2-3 TRBV6-6 . CASKRVTPDTQYF TGTGCCAGCAAACGAGTCACACCCGATACGCAGTATTTT
TRBD2 TRBJ2-7 TRBV18 . CASSPGLAGGYEQYF TGTGCCAGCTCACCAGGACTAGCGGGTGGGTACGAGCAGTACTTC
TRBD2 TRBJ2-7 TRBV7-2 . CASSIYRLADSYEQYF TGTGCCAGCAGCATATACCGACTAGCGGACTCCTACGAGCAGTACTTC
. TRBJ1-5 TRBV28 few CASSGSAPGPANQPQHF TGTGCCAGCAGTGGCTCGGCTCCGGGACCGGCAAATCAGCCCCAGCATTTT
. TRBJ2-5 TRBV4-3 . CASSQEANPSETQYF TGCGCCAGCAGCCAAGAGGCAAACCCCTCGGAGACCCAGTACTTC
. TRBJ2-7 TRBV5-1 . CASSAETEGVGQYF TGCGCCAGCAGCGCCGAGACTGAGGGTGTCGGGCAGTACTTC
TRBD1 TRBJ1-1 TRBV2 . CASSPRGLNTEAFF TGTGCCAGCAGCCCCAGGGGGTTGAACACTGAAGCTTTCTTT
. TRBJ2-2 TRBV4-3 . CASRTARDHTGELFF TGCGCCAGCAGGACCGCCAGGGATCACACCGGGGAGCTGTTTTTT
TRBD1 TRBJ2-3 TRBV28 once CASSKGATDTQYF TGTGCCAGCAGTAAGGGGGCCACAGATACGCAGTATTTT
TRBD2 TRBJ2-1 TRBV18 . CASSPLAGGSSYNEQFF TGTGCCAGCTCACCACTAGCGGGGGGAAGCTCCTACAATGAGCAGTTCTTC
. TRBJ1-1 TRBV18 . CASSPRRGGSTEAFF TGTGCCAGCTCACCCCGGAGGGGTGGATCCACTGAAGCTTTCTTT
. TRBJ1-6 TRBV9 . CASNGLLNSPLHF TGTGCCAGCAACGGACTCCTCAATTCACCCCTCCACTTT
. TRBJ1-2 TRBV28 . CASRGRGVGGYTF TGTGCCAGCAGGGGGAGGGGAGTCGGTGGCTACACCTTC
TRBD2 TRBJ2-5 TRBV7-6 . CASSHMGLAGGGETQYF TGTGCCAGCAGCCATATGGGACTAGCGGGAGGTGGTGAGACCCAGTACTTC
TRBD1 TRBJ1-1 TRBV15 . CATSREQGAGTEAFF TGTGCCACCAGCAGAGAACAGGGGGCTGGCACTGAAGCTTTCTTT
. TRBJ1-2 TRBV30 . CASRGPSAYGYTF TGTGCCTCCAGGGGTCCAAGCGCTTATGGCTACACCTTC
. TRBJ2-3 TRBV11-1 . CASSSIGSAPDTQYF TGTGCCAGCAGCTCCATTGGGTCAGCCCCAGATACGCAGTATTTT
. TRBJ2-1 TRBV6-5 . CASSFRQGSYNEQFF TGTGCCAGCAGTTTCCGCCAGGGATCATACAATGAGCAGTTCTTC
. TRBJ1-2 TRBV18 . CASSPNGQLNYGYTF TGTGCCAGCTCACCAAATGGACAGCTGAACTATGGCTACACCTTC
. TRBJ1-5 TRBV19 . CASNGIADASNQPQHF TGTGCCAGTAACGGGATTGCGGATGCTAGCAATCAGCCCCAGCATTTT
. TRBJ1-1 TRBV11-1 . CASSPPGVRTEAFF TGTGCCAGCAGCCCACCAGGGGTAAGGACTGAAGCTTTCTTT
TRBD1 TRBJ2-7 TRBV11-2 . CASSPVTGDSSYEQYF TGTGCCAGCAGCCCGGTGACAGGGGACTCCTCCTACGAGCAGTACTTC
. TRBJ2-5 TRBV5-6 few CASSSRTGVLETQYF TGTGCCAGCAGCTCCAGGACCGGGGTCCTGGAGACCCAGTACTTC
. TRBJ2-7 TRBV7-2 . CASSNPRGGPLKTSEQYF TGTGCCAGCAGCAACCCAAGGGGGGGGCCTTTAAAGACCTCCGAGCAGTACTTC
. TRBJ2-1 TRBV11-3 . CASSLDAPGVGEQFF TGTGCCAGCAGCTTAGATGCACCGGGGGTTGGTGAGCAGTTCTTC